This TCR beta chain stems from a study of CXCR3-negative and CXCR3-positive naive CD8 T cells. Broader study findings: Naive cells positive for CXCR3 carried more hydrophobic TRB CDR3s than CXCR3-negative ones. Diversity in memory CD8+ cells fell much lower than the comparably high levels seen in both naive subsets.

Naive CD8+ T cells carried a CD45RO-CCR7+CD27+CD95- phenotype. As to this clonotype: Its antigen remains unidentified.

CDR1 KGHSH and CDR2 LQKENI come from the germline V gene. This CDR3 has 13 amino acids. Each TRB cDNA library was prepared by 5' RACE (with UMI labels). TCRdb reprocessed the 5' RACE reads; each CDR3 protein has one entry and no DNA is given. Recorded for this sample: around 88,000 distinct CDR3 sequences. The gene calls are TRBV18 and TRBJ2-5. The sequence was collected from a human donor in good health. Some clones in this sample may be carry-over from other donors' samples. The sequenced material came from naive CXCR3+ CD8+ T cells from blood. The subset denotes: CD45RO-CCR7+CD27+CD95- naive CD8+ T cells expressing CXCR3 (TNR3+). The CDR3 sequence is CASSPPTEETQYF.